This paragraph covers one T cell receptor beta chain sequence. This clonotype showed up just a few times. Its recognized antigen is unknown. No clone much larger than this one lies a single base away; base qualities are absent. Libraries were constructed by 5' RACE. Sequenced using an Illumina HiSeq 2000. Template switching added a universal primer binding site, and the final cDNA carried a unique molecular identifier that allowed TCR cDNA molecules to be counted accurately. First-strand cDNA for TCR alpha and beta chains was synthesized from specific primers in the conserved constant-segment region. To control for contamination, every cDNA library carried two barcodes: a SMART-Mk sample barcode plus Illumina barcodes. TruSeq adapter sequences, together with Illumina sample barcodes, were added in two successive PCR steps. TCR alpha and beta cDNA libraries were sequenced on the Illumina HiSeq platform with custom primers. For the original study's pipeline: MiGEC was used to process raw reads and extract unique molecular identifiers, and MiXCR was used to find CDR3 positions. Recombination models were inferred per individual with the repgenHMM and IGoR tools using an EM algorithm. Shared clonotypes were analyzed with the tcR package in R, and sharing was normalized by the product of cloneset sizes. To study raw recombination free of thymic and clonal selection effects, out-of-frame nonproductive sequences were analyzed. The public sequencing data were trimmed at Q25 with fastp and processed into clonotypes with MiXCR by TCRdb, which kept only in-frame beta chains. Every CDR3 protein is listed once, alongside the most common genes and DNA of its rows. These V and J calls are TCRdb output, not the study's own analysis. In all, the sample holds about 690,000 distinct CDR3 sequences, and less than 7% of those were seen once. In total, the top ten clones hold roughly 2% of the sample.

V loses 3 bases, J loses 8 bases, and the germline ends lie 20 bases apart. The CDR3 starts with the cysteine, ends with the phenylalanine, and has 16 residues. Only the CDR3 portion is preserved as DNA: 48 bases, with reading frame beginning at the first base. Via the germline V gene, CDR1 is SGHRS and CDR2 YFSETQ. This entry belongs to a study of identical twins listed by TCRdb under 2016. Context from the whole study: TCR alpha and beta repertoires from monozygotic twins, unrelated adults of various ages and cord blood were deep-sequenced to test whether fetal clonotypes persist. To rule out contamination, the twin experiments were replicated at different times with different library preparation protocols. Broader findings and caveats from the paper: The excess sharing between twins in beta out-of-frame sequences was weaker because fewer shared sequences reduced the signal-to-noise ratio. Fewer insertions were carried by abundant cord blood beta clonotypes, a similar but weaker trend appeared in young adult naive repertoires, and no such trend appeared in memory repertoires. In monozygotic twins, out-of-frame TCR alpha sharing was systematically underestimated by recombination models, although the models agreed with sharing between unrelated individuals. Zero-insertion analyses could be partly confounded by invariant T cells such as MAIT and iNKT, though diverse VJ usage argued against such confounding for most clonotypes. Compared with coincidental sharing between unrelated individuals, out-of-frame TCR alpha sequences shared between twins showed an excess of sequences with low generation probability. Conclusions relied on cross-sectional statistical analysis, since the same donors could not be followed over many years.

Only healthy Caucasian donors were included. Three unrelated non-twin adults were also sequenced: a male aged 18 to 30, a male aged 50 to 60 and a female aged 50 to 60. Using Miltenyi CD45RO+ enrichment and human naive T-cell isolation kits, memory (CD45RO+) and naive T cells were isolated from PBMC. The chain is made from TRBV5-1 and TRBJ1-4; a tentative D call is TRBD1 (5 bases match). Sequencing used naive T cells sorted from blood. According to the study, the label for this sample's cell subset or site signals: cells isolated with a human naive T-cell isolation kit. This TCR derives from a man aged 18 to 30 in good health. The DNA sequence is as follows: TGCGCCAGCAGCTCGCTGCCACCACAGGACGGAGAAAAACTGTTTTTT. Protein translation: CASSSLPPQDGEKLFF.